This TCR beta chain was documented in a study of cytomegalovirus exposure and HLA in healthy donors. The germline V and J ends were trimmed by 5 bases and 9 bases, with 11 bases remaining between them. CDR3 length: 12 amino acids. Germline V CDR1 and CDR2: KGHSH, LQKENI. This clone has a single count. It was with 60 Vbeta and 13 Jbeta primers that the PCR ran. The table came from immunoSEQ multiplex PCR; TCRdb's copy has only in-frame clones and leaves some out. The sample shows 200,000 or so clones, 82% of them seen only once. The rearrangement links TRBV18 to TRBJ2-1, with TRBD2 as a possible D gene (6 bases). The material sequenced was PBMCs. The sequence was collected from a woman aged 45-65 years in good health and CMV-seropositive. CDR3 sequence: CASSTTSPEQFF. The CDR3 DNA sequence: TGTGCCAGCTCAACTACTAGCCCTGAGCAGTTCTTC.